The next 4 T cell receptor beta chains were all read from a single sample in a study of neurological immune-mediated disorders (dated by TCRdb to the late 2010s). Library prep was done by 5' RACE. Sequenced using an Illumina HiSeq 2500. TCRdb cleaned the public reads at Q25 with fastp, built clones with MiXCR and kept in-frame beta chains. Entries are consolidated by CDR3 protein sequence, retaining the most common genes and DNA. The sample contains tens of thousands of distinct CDR3 sequences, about 25% of them found a single time. 20% to 25% of the sample lies in the top ten. Sequenced: PBMCs. These receptors came from a woman aged 70 to 79 in good health.

The table lists this clonotype with many counts. The J gene is TRBJ2-3, the V gene TRBV4-3; TRBD2 aligns across 11 bases. CDR1 and CDR2 from the germline V gene are LGHNA and YSLEER. The CDR3 is 19 residues long. J gave up 0 bases and V 4 bases, and 12 bases lay outside the gene matches. The CDR3: CASSRTIGTSGGSTDTQYF. The CDR3, as DNA: TGCGCCAGCAGCCGGACCATAGGGACTAGCGGAGGGAGCACAGATACGCAGTATTTT.

This clonotype came up many times. This chain connects TRBV5-1 to TRBJ2-1, with 8 positions matching TRBD2. Germline loops: CDR1 SGHRS, CDR2 YFSETQ. Trimming removed 4 bases from V and 4 bases from J; junction bases left unmatched: 10. The CDR3 has 16 amino acids. The CDR3 is CASSPLLAVGYNEQFF. The CDR3 nucleotides are TGCGCCAGCAGCCCACTACTAGCGGTGGGGTACAATGAGCAGTTCTTC.

The rearrangement links TRBV7-9 to TRBJ1-1; D possibly corresponds to TRBD1 (5 bases). There are 15 residues in the CDR3. Germline V lookup: CDR1 SEHNR, CDR2 FQNEAQ (reference sequence). V gave up 6 bases and J gave up 1 base, with 15 bases separating them. The CDR3 is CASRKSSGSNTEAFF. CDR3 DNA sequence: TGTGCCAGCAGAAAAAGCTCAGGGTCGAACACTGAAGCTTTCTTT.

In its sample, this clonotype was seen many times. The chain is built from TRBV7-2 and TRBJ2-1, with TRBD2 identical over 9 bases. Germline trimming cut 5 bases from V and 6 bases from J; bases unmatched to any gene: 5. This CDR3 contains 14 residues. Germline assignment: CDR1 SGHTA and CDR2 FQGNSA. CDR3 in amino acids: CASSPKTSGNEQFF. For the CDR3, the DNA is TGTGCCAGCAGCCCTAAGACTAGCGGCAATGAGCAGTTCTTC.